Listed here are 14 T cell receptor beta chains from one sample, sequenced in a study of blood T cell repertoires in COVID-19. Repertoires were generated with immunoSEQ multiplex PCR, while TCRdb's copy carries only in-frame clones and drops some. Of 200,000 to 250,000 clones listed, about 85% are singletons. Material for sequencing was peripheral blood. The source is an elderly woman with active or convalescent COVID-19.

The V call is TRBV4-3, the J call TRBJ2-6; TRBD1 agrees at 7 bases. In germline, CDR1 is LGHNA, CDR2 YSLEER. The junction had 10 bases not matched to a gene; V was cut back by 3 bases and J by 2 bases. This CDR3 has 18 amino acids. The CDR3 spells CASSHPTTGWTGANVLTF. The CDR3 bases are TGCGCCAGCAGCCACCCGACGACAGGGTGGACTGGGGCCAACGTCCTGACTTTC.

The V call is TRBV30, the J call TRBJ1-5, with 7 positions matching TRBD1. The CDR3 contains 14 residues. The germline V gene encodes CDR1 GTSNPN and CDR2 SVGIG (reference sequence). Trimming at V came to 3 bases and at J to 0 bases, leaving 2 bases not matched to a gene. CDR3 region: CAWRTGNSNQPQHF. The DNA of the CDR3 is TGTGCCTGGAGGACAGGGAATAGCAATCAGCCCCAGCATTTT.

This sequence joins TRBV11-1 and TRBJ2-1; 10 positions match TRBD2. This CDR3 region has 16 residues. After removal of 5 bases from V and 8 bases from J, the junction contained 12 bases not matched to a gene. Germline V gene lookup returns CDR1 SGHAT and CDR2 FQDESV (reference sequence). The CDR3 nucleotides read TGTGCCAGCAGCCGATCCCCTTCCGGGACTAGCGATGAGCAGTTCTTC. Translation gives CASSRSPSGTSDEQFF.

The rearrangement joins TRBV29-1 to TRBJ1-4, with a possible D match to TRBD1 (5 bases). Germline assignment: CDR1 SQVTM and CDR2 ANQGSEA. The CDR3 totals 15 residues. Trimming stripped 0 bases from V and 0 bases from J, with 8 bases between. CDR3 coding DNA: TGCAGCGTTGAAGACGGAGGGGCAACTAATGAAAAACTGTTTTTT. Residues: CSVEDGGATNEKLFF.

Only one count was recorded for this clone. The V and J genes are TRBV24-1 and TRBJ2-7; 10 bases are shared with TRBD1. The CDR3 sequence is 15 residues long. Germline V gene lookup returns CDR1 KGHDR and CDR2 SFDVKD. V dropped 4 bases and J dropped 6; count of bases not matched to a gene: 8. The CDR3 protein is CATSDRTGGVSEQYF. The CDR3 DNA reads TGTGCCACCAGTGACCGGACAGGGGGTGTTTCCGAGCAGTACTTC.

The chain uses TRBV5-4 and TRBJ1-2, with TRBD1 matching 9 bases. Unmatched junction bases numbered 11, after V lost 0 bases and J lost 8 bases. The length of the CDR3 is 16 residues. The germline V gene encodes CDR1 SGHNT and CDR2 YYREEE (reference sequence). CDR3 sequence reads: CASSLDGPDRGGGYTF. The CDR3 DNA sequence: TGTGCCAGCAGCTTGGATGGGCCTGACAGGGGGGGAGGCTACACCTTC.

The gene calls are TRBV29-1 and TRBJ1-2, with 10 bases fitting TRBD1. V gave up 6 bases and J gave up 5 bases; unmatched junction bases: 9. The germline V gene has CDR1 SQVTM and CDR2 ANQGSEA. CDR3 size: 14 residues. Here the CDR3 DNA reads TGCAGCGTGATCCCCGGGACAGGGGATTATGGCTACACCTTC. Amino acid sequence: CSVIPGTGDYGYTF.

The chain carries TRBV7-9 and TRBJ2-5, with 8 bases that match TRBD1. Looked up from germline, CDR1 is SEHNR and CDR2 is FQNEAQ (reference sequence). V trimming: 2 bases; J trimming: 9 bases; junction bases outside the gene matches: 5. The CDR3 consists of 13 residues. CDR3 in DNA: TGTGCCAGCAGCTTAAGGACAGGGTTTTCCCAGTACTTC. Protein sequence: CASSLRTGFSQYF.

V usage is TRBV28 and J usage is TRBJ1-3, with 12 bases that match TRBD1. J was trimmed by 3 bases and V by 5 bases; bases with no gene match: 14. In germline, CDR1 is MDHEN, CDR2 SYDVKM. The CDR3 totals 19 residues. CDR3 amino acids: CASSLWPGTGGYGGNTIYF. The CDR3 bases are TGTGCCAGCAGTCTCTGGCCCGGGACAGGGGGCTACGGTGGAAACACCATATATTTT.

The chain couples TRBV3-1 (or the pseudogene TRBV3-2) to TRBJ2-7; the D gene is possibly TRBD1 (6 bases). Germline CDR1 is LGHDT and CDR2 is YNNKEL (reference sequence). Trimming removed 4 bases from V and 6 bases from J, with 22 bases in between. The CDR3 loop spans 16 amino acids. The CDR3 is CASSRDLTGSEGEQYF. The CDR3 coding sequence is TGTGCCAGCAGCCGAGATCTTACAGGGTCTGAGGGCGAGCAGTACTTC.

This chain links TRBV11-2 with TRBJ2-7; 8 nucleotides agree with TRBD1. The CDR3 extends over 14 amino acids. Germline V gene lookup returns CDR1 SGHAT and CDR2 FQNNGV. V was clipped by 6 bases and J by 7 bases; unmatched bases: 11. The CDR3 coding sequence is TGTGCCAGCAGGTCCCAGGGGGCGACAAGGGAGCAGTACTTC. Amino acids: CASRSQGATREQYF.

The V call is TRBV15, the J call TRBJ2-1, with TRBD2 matching over 15 bases. The CDR3 extends over 19 amino acids. The V segment lost 5 bases and the J segment 2 bases; nucleotides outside the gene matches: 10. CDR1 LNHNV and CDR2 YYDKDF come from the germline V gene (reference sequence). CDR3 in DNA: TGTGCCACCAGCGGGGTCCCGGGACTAGCGGGGGGAACCTACAATGAGCAGTTCTTC. It is translated as CATSGVPGLAGGTYNEQFF.

This clone turned up a few times. The chain is built from TRBV10-3 and TRBJ2-1; 7 bases agree with TRBD1. This CDR3 comprises 13 residues. The V and J ends lost 11 bases and 0 bases, in that order; junction bases with no gene match: 4. The germline CDR1 and CDR2 sequences are ENHRY and SYGVKD. The CDR3 is CAAGTVSYNEQFF. CDR3 in DNA: TGTGCCGCCGGGACAGTCTCCTACAATGAGCAGTTCTTC.

This clone has only a few counts. Here the CDR3 reads CAISESSLGPGGTQYF. The CDR3 DNA reads TGTGCCATCAGTGAGTCGAGTTTGGGCCCCGGGGGGACCCAGTACTTC. The chain is built from TRBV10-3 and TRBJ2-5, with D possibly TRBD2 on 6 matching bases. Germline CDR1 reads ENHRY; CDR2 reads SYGVKD. CDR3 length: 16 residues. The V end lost 0 bases, the J end lost 7 bases, and 18 bases lay between the germline ends.